This entry is about one TCR beta chain. Its cognate antigen is unknown. This sample was taken from a study of T cell responses to AZD1222 COVID-19 vaccine. Turning to the study itself: Investigators merged groups given second doses at roughly 4 or roughly 12 weeks. Study findings and constraints: Spike-specific TCRs gained breadth and depth after people received two AZD1222 doses. Across the whole spike, CD4 TCRs peaked at regions 160-218 and 743-854. Donors, mostly white British, included more females; clonal diversity was possibly underestimated.

Sequenced by immunoSEQ multiplex PCR; TCRdb stores in-frame clones only, minus some. The sample lists about 100,000 clones, roughly 85% seen once, with just under 6.5% in the top ten. Per germline, CDR1 LGHNA and CDR2 YSLEER. The CDR3 totals 13 residues. Trimming removed 0 bases at V and 2 bases at J, with 5 bases between. The sequence was collected from an adult in good health. Sequencing used peripheral blood, obtained on day 0 of AZD1222 vaccination. V is TRBV4-3 and J is TRBJ2-7; the D is unclear. This CDR3 is CASSQDLAYEQYF. CDR3 coding DNA: TGCGCCAGCAGCCAAGATCTCGCCTACGAGCAGTACTTC.